Listed below are T cell receptor beta chains from one sample, sequenced in a study of shared clonotypes between healthy human individuals. This table comes from immunoSEQ multiplex PCR, and its TCRdb copy is limited to in-frame clones, with some not included. The sample yields approximately 1,000,000 clones, 77% seen once. Sequenced sample: memory CD4+ T cells from PBMCs. These receptors came from a man aged 18 to 30 in good health. Some clones in this sample may be carry-over from other donors' samples. Each CDR3 is given with its conserved first and last residue. The D gene is left open where the match is weak. Size is stated for part of the rows, as once, few or many counts, or as a class when the clone is expanded.

j_gene: TRBJ2-5
v_gene: TRBV18
abundance: once
d_gene: TRBD2
CDR3nt: TGTGCCAGCTCACGTGCTAGCGGTGGGGAGACCCAGTACTTC
CDR3aa: CASSRASGGETQYF

j_gene: TRBJ2-7
v_gene: TRBV4-3
abundance: .
d_gene: .
CDR3nt: TGCGCCAGCAGCCAAGGTACAGGGAGGGGGGGTGAGCAGTACTTC
CDR3aa: CASSQGTGRGGEQYF

j_gene: TRBJ1-2
v_gene: TRBV15
abundance: many
d_gene: .
CDR3nt: TGTGCCACCAGCCTGAGGTTCGGATATGGCTACACCTTC
CDR3aa: CATSLRFGYGYTF

j_gene: TRBJ1-2
v_gene: TRBV2
abundance: .
d_gene: TRBD1
CDR3nt: TGTGCCAGCAGACCCTGGACAGGGCCGTCTTCCTATGGCTACACCTTC
CDR3aa: CASRPWTGPSSYGYTF

j_gene: TRBJ2-3
v_gene: TRBV28
abundance: .
d_gene: .
CDR3nt: TGTGCCAGCACGGGCGCAGATACGCAGTATTTT
CDR3aa: CASTGADTQYF

j_gene: TRBJ2-7
v_gene: TRBV5-1
abundance: .
d_gene: .
CDR3nt: TGCGCCAGCAGCTTGGTTTTAGCAGGGGCCCACGAGCAGTACTTC
CDR3aa: CASSLVLAGAHEQYF

j_gene: TRBJ1-1
v_gene: TRBV7-2
abundance: .
d_gene: .
CDR3nt: TGTGCCAGCAGCTTAGCACCCGGGGACACTGAAGCTTTCTTT
CDR3aa: CASSLAPGDTEAFF

j_gene: TRBJ1-5
v_gene: TRBV7-2
abundance: .
d_gene: TRBD1
CDR3nt: TGTGCCAGCAGCCGGACAGGGGGAGGCCAGCCCCAGCATTTT
CDR3aa: CASSRTGGGQPQHF

j_gene: TRBJ1-1
v_gene: TRBV5-5
abundance: .
d_gene: .
CDR3nt: TGTGCCAGCAGCTTTTGGACAGCCGGGAACACTGAAGCTTTCTTT
CDR3aa: CASSFWTAGNTEAFF

j_gene: TRBJ1-5
v_gene: TRBV19
abundance: .
d_gene: .
CDR3nt: TGTGCCAGTAGGGGCACATGGGATCAGCCCCAGCATTTT
CDR3aa: CASRGTWDQPQHF

j_gene: TRBJ2-1
v_gene: TRBV28
abundance: .
d_gene: .
CDR3nt: TGTGCCAGCAGTTTATCTGGGCAGGGCTCCTACAATGAGCAGTTCTTC
CDR3aa: CASSLSGQGSYNEQFF

j_gene: TRBJ2-5
v_gene: TRBV5-5
abundance: .
d_gene: .
CDR3nt: TGTGCCAGCAGCTTCCCTCTAGCGGGGACAGGGGAGACCCAGTACTTC
CDR3aa: CASSFPLAGTGETQYF

j_gene: TRBJ1-2
v_gene: TRBV7-2
abundance: .
d_gene: .
CDR3nt: TGTGCCAGCAGCTTAGTGTCTCAGGGCCCCCGCTACACCTTC
CDR3aa: CASSLVSQGPRYTF

j_gene: TRBJ1-1
v_gene: TRBV7-3
abundance: .
d_gene: .
CDR3nt: TGTGCCAGCAGCGTAACGGGACTTGGCACTGAAGCTTTCTTT
CDR3aa: CASSVTGLGTEAFF

j_gene: TRBJ2-7
v_gene: TRBV11-2
abundance: .
d_gene: .
CDR3nt: TGTGCCAGCAGCTCATTGTCTGGGAACTACGAGCAGTACTTC
CDR3aa: CASSSLSGNYEQYF

j_gene: TRBJ2-5
v_gene: TRBV19
abundance: many
d_gene: .
CDR3nt: TGTGCCAGTAGAAAAAGGGGGGAAGAGACCCAGTACTTC
CDR3aa: CASRKRGEETQYF

j_gene: TRBJ1-1
v_gene: TRBV6-5
abundance: .
d_gene: .
CDR3nt: TGTGCCAGCAGGCCCCCGGGGGGGCCCGAAGCTTTCTTT
CDR3aa: CASRPPGGPEAFF

j_gene: TRBJ2-3
v_gene: TRBV7-6
abundance: .
d_gene: .
CDR3nt: TGTGCCAGCAGCATCTTAGCGCGGGACGCTCGGGGCACAGATACGCAGTATTTT
CDR3aa: CASSILARDARGTDTQYF

j_gene: TRBJ1-3
v_gene: TRBV30
abundance: .
d_gene: .
CDR3nt: TGTGCCTGGACGGGAGGCCCTGGAAACACCATATATTTT
CDR3aa: CAWTGGPGNTIYF

j_gene: TRBJ2-7
v_gene: TRBV5-1
abundance: .
d_gene: TRBD1
CDR3nt: TGCGCCAGCAGCGAAGGGGACAGGGGATACGAGCAGTACTTC
CDR3aa: CASSEGDRGYEQYF

j_gene: TRBJ2-2
v_gene: TRBV5-1
abundance: .
d_gene: .
CDR3nt: TGCGCCAGCAGCTGGCGGGCACGGACGAACACCGGGGAGCTGTTTTTT
CDR3aa: CASSWRARTNTGELFF

j_gene: TRBJ2-7
v_gene: TRBV7-4
abundance: once
d_gene: .
CDR3nt: TGTGCCAGCAGCTCCCGAGAGCGGTACTCCTACGAGCAGTACTTC
CDR3aa: CASSSRERYSYEQYF

j_gene: TRBJ1-3
v_gene: TRBV7-9
abundance: .
d_gene: .
CDR3nt: TGTGCCAGCAGCTTAGGGGGGACCGCTGGAAACACCATATATTTT
CDR3aa: CASSLGGTAGNTIYF

j_gene: TRBJ1-4
v_gene: TRBV7-3
abundance: .
d_gene: .
CDR3nt: TGTGCCAGCAGCCAACGCAGGGGTCCTAATGAAAAACTGTTTTTT
CDR3aa: CASSQRRGPNEKLFF

j_gene: TRBJ1-2
v_gene: TRBV2
abundance: many
d_gene: .
CDR3nt: TGTGCCAGCAGTAAGGGGGGGACTACTAACTATGGCTACACCTTC
CDR3aa: CASSKGGTTNYGYTF

j_gene: TRBJ2-2
v_gene: TRBV30
abundance: many
d_gene: .
CDR3nt: TGTGCCTGGAGTGTGGGGCAGCTCTCGAACACCGGGGAGCTGTTTTTT
CDR3aa: CAWSVGQLSNTGELFF

j_gene: TRBJ2-7
v_gene: TRBV25-1
abundance: many
d_gene: TRBD1
CDR3nt: TGTGCCAGCGGCGGACAGGGTCGATCCTACGAGCAGTACTTC
CDR3aa: CASGGQGRSYEQYF

j_gene: TRBJ2-7
v_gene: TRBV5-4
abundance: .
d_gene: .
CDR3nt: TGTGCCAGCAGCTTGCAGGGGATTTACGAGCAGTACTTC
CDR3aa: CASSLQGIYEQYF

j_gene: TRBJ2-3
v_gene: TRBV29-1
abundance: .
d_gene: TRBD2
CDR3nt: TGCAGCGTTGGAGCGGGAGATACAGATACGCAGTATTTT
CDR3aa: CSVGAGDTDTQYF

j_gene: TRBJ2-1
v_gene: TRBV5-4
abundance: .
d_gene: TRBD2
CDR3nt: TGTGCCAGCAGCTTTCCCCTGACGACTAGCGGGATCGGTGACAATGAGCAGTTCTTC
CDR3aa: CASSFPLTTSGIGDNEQFF

j_gene: TRBJ1-2
v_gene: TRBV30
abundance: .
d_gene: .
CDR3nt: TGTGCCTGGAGTGTCGGCGGGGATAACTATGGCTACACCTTC
CDR3aa: CAWSVGGDNYGYTF

j_gene: TRBJ2-1
v_gene: TRBV10-3
abundance: .
d_gene: .
CDR3nt: TGTGCCATCAGGGGAAGTGGGGTCCGCAATGAGCAGTTCTTC
CDR3aa: CAIRGSGVRNEQFF

j_gene: TRBJ2-5
v_gene: TRBV27
abundance: .
d_gene: TRBD1
CDR3nt: TGTGCCAGCAGTCCAATGACAGGGGGAGAGACCCAGTACTTC
CDR3aa: CASSPMTGGETQYF

j_gene: TRBJ2-5
v_gene: TRBV19
abundance: once
d_gene: TRBD1
CDR3nt: TGTGCCAGTAGTTCGCGTGCACGACAGACCAGACAGGGGGAGACCCAGTACTTC
CDR3aa: CASSSRARQTRQGETQYF

j_gene: TRBJ2-7
v_gene: TRBV7-2
abundance: .
d_gene: .
CDR3nt: TGTGCCAGCAGCTTGGGTGGACAGCAAAGCTCCTACGAGCAGTACTTC
CDR3aa: CASSLGGQQSSYEQYF

j_gene: TRBJ2-7
v_gene: TRBV18
abundance: once
d_gene: .
CDR3nt: TGTGCCAGCTCACCGCAGGGGACCGCCTACGAGCAGTACTTC
CDR3aa: CASSPQGTAYEQYF

j_gene: TRBJ2-3
v_gene: TRBV5-4
abundance: few
d_gene: .
CDR3nt: TGTGCCAGCAGCTTAGTCCGTCAGGGAGGAACAGATACGCAGTATTTT
CDR3aa: CASSLVRQGGTDTQYF

j_gene: TRBJ2-3
v_gene: TRBV7-8
abundance: .
d_gene: TRBD2
CDR3nt: TGTGCCAGCAGCACTGGGTTCGCGGGAGCTACAGATACGCAGTATTTT
CDR3aa: CASSTGFAGATDTQYF

j_gene: TRBJ2-7
v_gene: TRBV9
abundance: .
d_gene: TRBD2
CDR3nt: TGTGCCAGCAGCGCCCAGGCCCGCGGGGGGCATCACGAGCAGTACTTC
CDR3aa: CASSAQARGGHHEQYF

j_gene: TRBJ1-1
v_gene: TRBV9
abundance: once
d_gene: .
CDR3nt: TGTGCCAGCAGCCCTATACCCAACGGGGACACTGAAGCTTTCTTT
CDR3aa: CASSPIPNGDTEAFF

j_gene: TRBJ2-7
v_gene: TRBV5-4
abundance: .
d_gene: TRBD2
CDR3nt: TGTGCCAGCAGCCGGGGGGTTCAGCGGGAGCAGTACTTC
CDR3aa: CASSRGVQREQYF

j_gene: TRBJ2-1
v_gene: TRBV21-1
abundance: many
d_gene: .
CDR3nt: TGTGCCAGCAGCAAAGCGCCACTCCCTTTAAGAAGGCGGGAGAGGGGATTCTCCTACAATGAGCAGTTCTTC
CDR3aa: CASSKAPLPLRRRERGFSYNEQFF

j_gene: TRBJ2-1
v_gene: TRBV11-2
abundance: .
d_gene: .
CDR3nt: TGTGCCAGCAGCTTAGAGATTAGTCGCGATGAGCAGTTCTTC
CDR3aa: CASSLEISRDEQFF

j_gene: TRBJ2-1
v_gene: TRBV9
abundance: .
d_gene: .
CDR3nt: TGTGCCAGCAGTGAGGACGGCTCCTACAATGAGCAGTTCTTC
CDR3aa: CASSEDGSYNEQFF

j_gene: TRBJ2-1
v_gene: TRBV6-4
abundance: .
d_gene: .
CDR3nt: TGTGCCAGCCGGAATGACAATGAGCAGTTCTTC
CDR3aa: CASRNDNEQFF

j_gene: TRBJ2-7
v_gene: TRBV10-1
abundance: .
d_gene: .
CDR3nt: TGCGCCAGCAGTGAGTATCCGTTGAAATCCAGAACCTACGAGCAGTACTTC
CDR3aa: CASSEYPLKSRTYEQYF

j_gene: TRBJ2-1
v_gene: TRBV27
abundance: .
d_gene: .
CDR3nt: TGTGCCAGCAGTCCATATGCCCTGAATGAGCAGTTCTTC
CDR3aa: CASSPYALNEQFF

j_gene: TRBJ2-1
v_gene: TRBV9
abundance: .
d_gene: TRBD2
CDR3nt: TGTGCCAGCAGCTCTCAAGCTAGCGGGACTTACCATGAGCAGTTCTTC
CDR3aa: CASSSQASGTYHEQFF

j_gene: TRBJ2-2
v_gene: TRBV5-1
abundance: .
d_gene: .
CDR3nt: TGCGCCAGCAGCTTCGATGGCGGGGAGCTGTTTTTT
CDR3aa: CASSFDGGELFF

j_gene: TRBJ2-1
v_gene: TRBV7-9
abundance: .
d_gene: TRBD2
CDR3nt: TGTGCCAGCAGCTTAGCGGTGACTAGCGGGTACTACAATGAGCAGTTCTTC
CDR3aa: CASSLAVTSGYYNEQFF

j_gene: TRBJ1-1
v_gene: TRBV5-6
abundance: .
d_gene: .
CDR3nt: TGTGCCAGCAGCAAAGTTATGTCTGAAGCTTTCTTT
CDR3aa: CASSKVMSEAFF

j_gene: TRBJ1-4
v_gene: TRBV6-6
abundance: .
d_gene: .
CDR3nt: TGTGCCAGCGTCGGGGCGGGGAATGAAAAACTGTTTTTT
CDR3aa: CASVGAGNEKLFF

j_gene: TRBJ1-5
v_gene: TRBV29-1
abundance: .
d_gene: TRBD1
CDR3nt: TGCAGCGTTGAAGAGGGAGGGGGCGCGGGTCAGCCCCAGCATTTT
CDR3aa: CSVEEGGGAGQPQHF